The 8 T cell receptor beta chains presented below share a single source sample, sequenced in a study of blood T cell repertoires in COVID-19. The table came from immunoSEQ multiplex PCR; TCRdb's copy has only in-frame clones and leaves some out. The sample holds 250,000 or so clones, around 86% seen once. The sample taken for sequencing was PBMCs or T cells enriched from blood (not recorded which). These receptors originate from a woman aged 18-35 years who had recovered from COVID-19.

The chain combines TRBV12-3 or TRBV12-4 with TRBJ2-7; 7 bases line up with TRBD1. Trimming removed 4 bases from V and 3 bases from J; junction bases left unmatched: 3. The CDR3 is 13 amino acids. The CDR3 bases are TGTGCCAGCAGTTGGGGGACAGACTACGAGCAGTACTTC. Residues: CASSWGTDYEQYF.

The V call is TRBV10-3, the J call TRBJ1-2; D remains ambiguous. The CDR3 runs to 14 residues. The germline V and J ends were trimmed by 3 bases and 2 bases, with 10 bases remaining between them. Germline V gene lookup returns CDR1 ENHRY and CDR2 SYGVKD. CDR3 sequence reads: CAISDDGLNYGYTF. CDR3 coding DNA: TGTGCCATCAGTGACGACGGACTCAACTATGGCTACACCTTC.

This rearrangement joins TRBV21-1 to TRBJ1-6; no check of the table's D call, TRBD1, against the DNA was made. TRBV21-1 is a pseudogene. The CDR3 runs 18 residues. The CDR3 protein is CASGVRTGVGKYNSPLHF. In DNA form, the CDR3 reads TGTGCCAGCGGTGTGAGGACAGGGGTAGGAAAGTATAATTCACCCCTCCACTTT.

V usage is TRBV28 and J usage is TRBJ2-1; TRBD2 matches at 8 bases. After removal of 3 bases from V and 4 bases from J, the junction contained 8 bases not matched to a gene. Germline V lookup: CDR1 MDHEN, CDR2 SYDVKM. This CDR3 region has 16 residues. CDR3: CASSLAGLVGYNEQFF. The CDR3 coding sequence is TGTGCCAGCAGTTTGGCGGGACTAGTAGGGTACAATGAGCAGTTCTTC.

V is TRBV30 and J is TRBJ2-1, with 13 bases aligning to TRBD2. Looked up from germline, CDR1 is GTSNPN and CDR2 is SVGIG (reference sequence). The CDR3 length is 14 residues. Trimming at V came to 8 bases and at J to 6 bases, leaving 7 bases not matched to a gene. CDR3 region: CAKARTSGSNEQFF. CDR3 nucleotide sequence: TGTGCCAAGGCCCGGACTAGCGGGAGCAATGAGCAGTTCTTC.

CDR3 loop: CAWRGTGLSTAGELFF. DNA for the CDR3: TGTGCCTGGAGAGGGACGGGACTAAGTACCGCCGGGGAGCTGTTTTTT. This chain connects TRBV30 to TRBJ2-2, with TRBD2 identical over 7 bases. Germline-derived CDR1 and CDR2 are GTSNPN and SVGIG (reference sequence). Unmatched junction bases numbered 13, after V lost 3 bases and J lost 6 bases. This CDR3 region has 16 residues.

The CDR3 nucleotides are TGTGCCAGCAGTCCCCCCCGGTACAGGGGTGAAAAACTGTTTTTT. This codes for CASSPPRYRGEKLFF. The chain couples TRBV28 to TRBJ1-4; 7 bases match TRBD1. Germline V CDR1 and CDR2: MDHEN, SYDVKM. This CDR3 has 15 residues. With 5 bases clipped from V and 7 bases from J, the junction kept 10 bases outside the gene matches.

The gene calls are TRBV5-1 and TRBJ2-7; no firm D call. The V gene lost 0 bases and the J gene lost 1 base, with 14 bases spanning the gap. This CDR3 spans 16 amino acids. Germline lookup yields CDR1 SGHRS and CDR2 YFSETQ. Written as DNA, the CDR3 is TGCGCCAGCAGCTTGGGGGCCCCCCGTTGGTCCTACGAGCAGTACTTC. Amino acid sequence: CASSLGAPRWSYEQYF. Full variable domain (remainder filled in from reference TRBV5-1 and TRBJ2-7): KAGVTQTPRYLIKTRGQQVTLSCSPISGHRSVSWYQQTPGQGLQFLFEYFSETQRNKGNFPGRFSGRQFSNSRSEMNVSTLELGDSALYLCASSLGAPRWSYEQYFGPGTRLTVT.